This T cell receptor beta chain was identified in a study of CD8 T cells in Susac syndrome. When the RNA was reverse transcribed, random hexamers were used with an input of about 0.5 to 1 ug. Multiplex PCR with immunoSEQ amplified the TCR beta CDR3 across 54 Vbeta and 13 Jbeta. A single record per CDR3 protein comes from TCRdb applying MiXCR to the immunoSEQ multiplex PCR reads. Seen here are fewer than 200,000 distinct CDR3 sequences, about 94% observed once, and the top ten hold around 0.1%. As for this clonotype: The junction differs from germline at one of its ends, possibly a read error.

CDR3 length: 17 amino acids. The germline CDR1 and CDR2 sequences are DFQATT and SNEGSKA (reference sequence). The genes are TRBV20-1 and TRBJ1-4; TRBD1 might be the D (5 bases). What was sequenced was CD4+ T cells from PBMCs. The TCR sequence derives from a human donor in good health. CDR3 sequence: CSAWRDSGRITNEKRFF. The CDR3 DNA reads TGCAGTGCTTGGCGGGACTCAGGGAGGATAACTAATGAAAAACGGTTTTTT.